Listed below are T cell receptor beta chains from one sample, sequenced in a study of T-cell memory formation after mild COVID-19. TCRdb reprocessed the 5' RACE reads with MiXCR, giving one entry per CDR3 protein. The sample comprises 150,000 to 200,000 distinct CDR3 sequences, about 18% of which are singletons, and more than 3% rests with the top ten. The sample comprised PBMCs or a T cell subset sorted from them (not recorded which). The receptor set was obtained from a man aged 18-30 years who had mild COVID-19 (a few samples of this study predate the infection). Cell type and time point are not known. Both conserved end residues are trimmed from each CDR3. Fields, in order: J gene, V gene, CDR3 protein.

>TRBJ1-1|TRBV11-2
ASSLTLPGTDMNTEAF
>TRBJ2-1|TRBV25-1
ASSVPGQSWVEQF
>TRBJ1-5|TRBV20-1
SAEGDNQPQH
>TRBJ1-1|TRBV29-1
SVGQGGWGTEAF
>TRBJ1-6|TRBV5-6
ASRREDGSPLH
>TRBJ2-3|TRBV6-5
ASSYARADTQY
>TRBJ2-2|TRBV28
ASSRVNTGELF
>TRBJ2-7|TRBV20-1
SARGGHEQY
>TRBJ1-5|TRBV7-2
ASSLAPPQPQH
>TRBJ2-1|TRBV7-2
ASSLGYARYSHNEQF
>TRBJ2-5|TRBV5-6
ASSLGRLAGEIRETQY
>TRBJ1-1|TRBV5-1
ASSFQGAWDTEAF
>TRBJ2-1|TRBV3-1
ASSPWGSGGNEQF
>TRBJ2-3|TRBV5-1
ASSTGLAGGTDTQY
>TRBJ1-4|TRBV4-2
ASSQVTQDEKLF
>TRBJ1-5|TRBV4-1
ASSQDPGTGNQPQH
>TRBJ1-1|TRBV20-1
SAVGQPNTEAF
>TRBJ2-5|TRBV7-2
ASSQRRATGVGETQY
>TRBJ2-4|TRBV5-1
ASSLATGAGDIQY
>TRBJ2-1|TRBV10-3
AISSGGRDEQF
>TRBJ2-5|TRBV9
ASSGEDGETQY
>TRBJ1-1|TRBV5-1
ASSPTGYTEAF
>TRBJ1-4|TRBV2
AGQGVGNEKLF
>TRBJ2-7|TRBV3-1
ASSQGRLLAPHEQY
>TRBJ2-7|TRBV18
ASSGAGQGNRYEQY
>TRBJ1-6|TRBV7-2
ASSLDRRNSPLH
>TRBJ2-7|TRBV5-1
ASSSGQGLREQY
>TRBJ1-3|TRBV6-6
ASSYSTGRTSGNTIY
>TRBJ1-1|TRBV4-2
ASSQDLTTEAF
>TRBJ2-2|TRBV6-2/TRBV6-3
ASSRTTGGFAGELF
>TRBJ2-7|TRBV11-2
ASRSAGRHVYEQY
>TRBJ2-1|TRBV5-1
ASSLDWREQF
>TRBJ1-5|TRBV7-9
ASSPGQGTQPQH
>TRBJ2-1|TRBV7-6
ASSRRPGLSYNEQF
>TRBJ2-3|TRBV5-4
ASSFPRADTQY
>TRBJ1-6|TRBV7-2
ASSLAQPRGSPLH
>TRBJ1-4|TRBV5-1
ASRGQGPEKLF
>TRBJ2-3|TRBV12-3/TRBV12-4
ASSLAVGGSSSTDTQY
>TRBJ2-3|TRBV5-1
ASSLAGDGGATDTQY
>TRBJ1-2|TRBV7-2
ASSLIGTGDGYGYT
>TRBJ1-2|TRBV29-1
SVATGANYGYT
>TRBJ2-3|TRBV12-3/TRBV12-4
ASNTDRRDTQY
>TRBJ2-1|TRBV5-1
ASSLGAVSYNEQF
>TRBJ1-1|TRBV7-9
ASSGRVVNTEAF
>TRBJ2-3|TRBV10-3
AISAGGTDTQY
>TRBJ1-2|TRBV4-1
ASSLDTIGYGYT
>TRBJ1-4|TRBV20-1
SARDDGSEKLF